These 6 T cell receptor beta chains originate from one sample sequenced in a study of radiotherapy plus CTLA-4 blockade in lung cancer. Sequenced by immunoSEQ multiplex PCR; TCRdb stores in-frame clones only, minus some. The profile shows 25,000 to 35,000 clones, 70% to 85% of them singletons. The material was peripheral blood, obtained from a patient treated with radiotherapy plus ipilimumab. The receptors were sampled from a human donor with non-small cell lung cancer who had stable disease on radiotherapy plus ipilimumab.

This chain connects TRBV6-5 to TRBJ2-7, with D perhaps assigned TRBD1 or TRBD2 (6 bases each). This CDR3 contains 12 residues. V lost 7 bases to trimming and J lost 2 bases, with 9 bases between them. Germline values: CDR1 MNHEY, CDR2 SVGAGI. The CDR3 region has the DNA TGTGCCAGCAAAGGGGGGACCTACGAGCAGTACTTC. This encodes CASKGGTYEQYF.

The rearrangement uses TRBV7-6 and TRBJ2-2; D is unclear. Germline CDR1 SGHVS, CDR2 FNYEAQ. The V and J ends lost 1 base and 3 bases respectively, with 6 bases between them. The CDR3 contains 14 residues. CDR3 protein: CASSLGAYTGELFF. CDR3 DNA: TGTGCCAGCAGCTTAGGAGCTTACACCGGGGAGCTGTTTTTT.

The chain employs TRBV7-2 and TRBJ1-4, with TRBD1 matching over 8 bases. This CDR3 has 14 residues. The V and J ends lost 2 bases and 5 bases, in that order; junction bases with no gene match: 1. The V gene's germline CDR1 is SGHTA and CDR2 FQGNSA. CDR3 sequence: CASSLRTGNEKLFF. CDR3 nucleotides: TGTGCCAGCAGCTTAAGGACAGGGAATGAAAAACTGTTTTTT. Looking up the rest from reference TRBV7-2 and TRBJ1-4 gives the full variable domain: GAGVSQSPSNKVTEKGKDVELRCDPISGHTALYWYRQSLGQGLEFLIYFQGNSAPDKSGLPSDRFSAERTGGSVSTLTIQRTQQEDSAVYLCASSLRTGNEKLFFGSGTQLSVL.

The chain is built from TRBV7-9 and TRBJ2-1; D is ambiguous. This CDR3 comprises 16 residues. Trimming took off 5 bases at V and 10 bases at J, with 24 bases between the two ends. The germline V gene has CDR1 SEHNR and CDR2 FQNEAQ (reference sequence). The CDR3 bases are TGTGCCAGCAGCCCACCCCCCAGGTTAGCCCTACACGAGCAGTTCTTC. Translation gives CASSPPPRLALHEQFF. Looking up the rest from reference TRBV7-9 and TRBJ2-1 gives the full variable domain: DTGVSQNPRHKITKRGQNVTFRCDPISEHNRLYWYRQTLGQGPEFLTYFQNEAQLEKSRLLSDRFSAERPKGSFSTLEIQRTEQGDSAMYLCASSPPPRLALHEQFFGPGTRLTVL.

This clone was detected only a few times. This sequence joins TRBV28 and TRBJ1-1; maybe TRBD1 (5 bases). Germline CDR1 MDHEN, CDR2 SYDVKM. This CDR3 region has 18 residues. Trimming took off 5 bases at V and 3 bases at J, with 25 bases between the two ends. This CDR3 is CASSHPRDSPTRYTEAFF. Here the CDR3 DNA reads TGTGCCAGCAGTCACCCGCGGGACTCCCCTACAAGATACACTGAAGCTTTCTTT.

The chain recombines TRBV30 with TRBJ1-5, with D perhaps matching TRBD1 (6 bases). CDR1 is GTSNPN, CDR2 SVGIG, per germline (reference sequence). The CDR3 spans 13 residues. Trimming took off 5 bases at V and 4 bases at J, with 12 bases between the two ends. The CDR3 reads CAWAGGLNQPQHF. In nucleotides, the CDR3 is TGTGCCTGGGCGGGGGGGCTGAATCAGCCCCAGCATTTT. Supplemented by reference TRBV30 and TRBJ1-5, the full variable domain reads SQTIHQWPATLVQPVGSPLSLECTVEGTSNPNLYWYRQAAGRGLQLLFYSVGIGQISSEVPQNLSASRPQDRQFILSSKKLLLSDSGFYLCAWAGGLNQPQHFGDGTRLSIL.